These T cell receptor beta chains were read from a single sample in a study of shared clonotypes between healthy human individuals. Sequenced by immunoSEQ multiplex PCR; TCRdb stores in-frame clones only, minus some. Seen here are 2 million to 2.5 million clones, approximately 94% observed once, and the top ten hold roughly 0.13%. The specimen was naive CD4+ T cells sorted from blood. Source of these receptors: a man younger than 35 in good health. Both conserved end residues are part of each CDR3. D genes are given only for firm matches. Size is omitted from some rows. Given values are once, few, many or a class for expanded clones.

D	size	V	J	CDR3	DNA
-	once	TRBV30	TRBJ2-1	CAWSVTGLKFF	TGTGCCTGGAGTGTAACTGGGTTGAAGTTCTTC
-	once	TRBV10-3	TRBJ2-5	CAISAPDVQETQYF	TGTGCCATCAGTGCCCCGGATGTCCAAGAGACCCAGTACTTC
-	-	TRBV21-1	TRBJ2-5	CASGPQCQETQYF	TGTGCCAGCGGCCCTCAGTGCCAAGAGACCCAGTACTTC
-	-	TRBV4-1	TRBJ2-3	CASSQGRRVSTDTQYF	TGCGCCAGCAGCCAAGGCCGGAGGGTGAGCACAGATACGCAGTATTTT
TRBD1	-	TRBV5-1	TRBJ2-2	CASSAGQGARDTGELFF	TGCGCCAGCAGCGCGGGACAGGGGGCTAGGGACACCGGGGAGCTGTTTTTT
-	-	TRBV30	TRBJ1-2	CAWKGPAWDGYTF	TGTGCCTGGAAGGGGCCTGCTTGGGATGGCTACACCTTC
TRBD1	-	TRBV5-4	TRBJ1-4	CASSQGQAQGEKLFF	TGTGCCAGCAGCCAAGGACAGGCCCAAGGGGAAAAACTGTTTTTT
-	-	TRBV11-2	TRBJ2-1	CASSPDWNEQFF	TGTGCCAGCAGTCCGGACTGGAATGAGCAGTTCTTC
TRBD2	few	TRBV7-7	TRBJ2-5	CASSLAGPPPTTQYF	TGTGCTAGCAGCTTAGCGGGGCCCCCCCCAACGACCCAGTACTTC
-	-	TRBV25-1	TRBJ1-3	CATKDFSGNTIYF	TGTGCCACCAAGGATTTCTCTGGAAACACCATATATTTT
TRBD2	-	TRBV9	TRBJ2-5	CASSVAGGEETQYF	TGTGCCAGCAGCGTAGCGGGGGGGGAAGAGACCCAGTACTTC
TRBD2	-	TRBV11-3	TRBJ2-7	CASSVSGDSYEQYF	TGTGCCAGCAGCGTAAGCGGGGACTCCTACGAGCAGTACTTC
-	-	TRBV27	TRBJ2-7	CASSFGTGLYSYEQYF	TGTGCCAGCAGTTTCGGAACAGGCCTTTACTCCTACGAGCAGTACTTC
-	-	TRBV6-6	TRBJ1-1	CASSYRGANTEAFF	TGTGCCAGCAGTTACAGGGGAGCGAACACTGAAGCTTTCTTT
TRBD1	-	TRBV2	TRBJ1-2	CASSVHPGTGLDGYTF	TGTGCCAGCAGTGTACACCCCGGGACAGGGTTGGATGGCTACACCTTC
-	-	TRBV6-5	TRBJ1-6	CASSRGGGQHSPLHF	TGTGCCAGCAGCCGCGGCGGGGGTCAGCATTCACCCCTCCACTTT
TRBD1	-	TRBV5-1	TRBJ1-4	CASSFTGASEKLFF	TGCGCCAGCAGCTTTACAGGGGCAAGTGAAAAACTGTTTTTT
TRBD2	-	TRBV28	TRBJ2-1	CASLRYGGYNEQFF	TGTGCCAGCCTTCGATACGGGGGGTACAATGAGCAGTTCTTC
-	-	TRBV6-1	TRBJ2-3	CASSEQRGDTQYF	TGTGCCAGCAGTGAACAGAGAGGTGATACGCAGTATTTT
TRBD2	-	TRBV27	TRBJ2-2	CASSWASGTGELFF	TGTGCCAGCAGTTGGGCTAGCGGCACCGGGGAGCTGTTTTTT
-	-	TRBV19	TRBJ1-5	CASSTSDGPGQPQHF	TGTGCCAGTAGTACATCCGACGGGCCGGGTCAGCCCCAGCATTTT
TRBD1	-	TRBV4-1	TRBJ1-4	CASSQPGQGSPKLFF	TGCGCCAGCAGCCAACCGGGACAGGGCTCTCCAAAACTGTTTTTT
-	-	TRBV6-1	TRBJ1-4	CASSEALGVFEKLFF	TGTGCCAGCAGTGAAGCTTTAGGGGTGTTCGAAAAACTGTTTTTT
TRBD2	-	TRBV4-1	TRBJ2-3	CASSQVASGTADTQYF	TGCGCCAGCAGCCAAGTGGCTAGCGGGACTGCAGATACGCAGTATTTT
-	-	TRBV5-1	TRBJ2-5	CASSLVAETQYF	TGCGCCAGCAGCCTTGTTGCGGAGACCCAGTACTTC
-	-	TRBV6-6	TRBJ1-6	CASTPGVSPLHF	TGTGCCAGCACCCCCGGGGTTTCACCCCTCCACTTT
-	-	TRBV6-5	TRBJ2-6	CASSYWGSGANVLTF	TGTGCCAGCAGTTACTGGGGTTCTGGGGCCAACGTCCTGACTTTC
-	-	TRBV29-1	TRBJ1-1	CSVDALGTAFF	TGCAGCGTTGATGCGCTGGGAACAGCTTTCTTT
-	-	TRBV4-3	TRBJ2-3	CASSQDLAYSGSTDTQYF	TGCGCCAGCAGCCAAGATTTAGCTTACAGCGGGAGCACAGATACGCAGTATTTT
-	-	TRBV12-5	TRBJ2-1	CASGLVQLYNEQFF	TGTGCTAGTGGTTTGGTACAGCTTTACAATGAGCAGTTCTTC
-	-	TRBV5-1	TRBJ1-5	CASSLDGRIDEPQHF	TGCGCCAGCAGCCTGGACGGTAGAATCGATGAGCCCCAGCATTTT
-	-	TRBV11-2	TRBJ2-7	CASSPATAEQYF	TGTGCCAGCAGTCCCGCCACCGCCGAGCAGTACTTC
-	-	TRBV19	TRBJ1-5	CASSQEVQPQHF	TGTGCCAGTAGTCAAGAGGTTCAGCCCCAGCATTTT
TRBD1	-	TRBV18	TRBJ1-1	CASSLDRGQNTEAFF	TGTGCCAGCTCACTGGACAGGGGCCAGAACACTGAAGCTTTCTTT
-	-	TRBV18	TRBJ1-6	CASSPPGAYNSPLHF	TGTGCCAGCTCACCTCCGGGAGCCTATAATTCACCCCTCCACTTT
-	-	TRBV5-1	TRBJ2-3	CASSLPGQLGDTQYF	TGCGCCAGCAGCTTGCCCGGACAGCTCGGAGATACGCAGTATTTT
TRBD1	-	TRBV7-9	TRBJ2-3	CASSLFTRTGGSDTQYF	TGTGCCAGCAGCTTATTCACCCGGACAGGGGGGTCAGATACGCAGTATTTT
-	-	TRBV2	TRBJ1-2	CATGAALGYGYTF	TGTGCCACCGGGGCGGCCTTGGGCTATGGCTACACCTTC
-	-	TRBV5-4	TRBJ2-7	CASSPGWTYEQYF	TGTGCCAGCAGCCCCGGATGGACCTACGAGCAGTACTTC
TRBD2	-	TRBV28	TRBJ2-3	CASSPPTSGGPFRTQYF	TGTGCCAGCAGTCCGCCGACTAGCGGGGGGCCCTTTAGGACGCAGTATTTT
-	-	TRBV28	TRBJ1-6	CASSLRGDYSPLHF	TGTGCCAGCAGTTTGAGGGGTGACTATTCACCCCTCCACTTT
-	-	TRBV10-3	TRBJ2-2	CAISEVAENTGELFF	TGTGCCATCAGTGAAGTGGCAGAGAACACCGGGGAGCTGTTTTTT
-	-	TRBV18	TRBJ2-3	CASSPPSTSSHTQYF	TGTGCCAGCTCACCACCATCCACTAGCTCGCATACGCAGTATTTT
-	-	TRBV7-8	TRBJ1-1	CASSPRGFREAFF	TGTGCCAGCAGCCCAAGGGGATTCAGGGAAGCTTTCTTT
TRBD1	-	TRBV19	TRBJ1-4	CASRLRDREKGLFF	TGTGCCAGTAGGCTCCGGGACAGGGAGAAAGGACTGTTTTTT
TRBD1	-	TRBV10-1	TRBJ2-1	CASSEWGQGLYNEQFF	TGCGCCAGCAGTGAGTGGGGACAGGGGTTGTACAATGAGCAGTTCTTC
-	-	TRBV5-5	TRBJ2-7	CASSLSTYEQYF	TGTGCCAGCAGCTTGTCAACCTACGAGCAGTACTTC
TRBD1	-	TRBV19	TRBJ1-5	CASSISGGEQPQHF	TGTGCCAGTAGTATCTCAGGGGGAGAACAGCCCCAGCATTTT
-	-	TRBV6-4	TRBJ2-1	CASSEFGSNEQFF	TGTGCCAGCAGTGAGTTCGGCTCCAATGAGCAGTTCTTC
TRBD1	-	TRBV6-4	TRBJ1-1	CASSHRGGTEAFF	TGTGCCAGCAGTCACAGGGGAGGCACTGAAGCTTTCTTT
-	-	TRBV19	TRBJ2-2	CASSAFTGELFF	TGTGCCAGTAGTGCGTTCACCGGGGAGCTGTTTTTT
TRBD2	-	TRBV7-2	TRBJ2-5	CASSEPLAGGLETQYF	TGTGCCAGCAGCGAACCTCTAGCGGGGGGTCTGGAGACCCAGTACTTC
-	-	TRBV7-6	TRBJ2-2	CASSQRSGGTGELFF	TGTGCCAGCAGCCAGAGGAGTGGGGGCACCGGGGAGCTGTTTTTT
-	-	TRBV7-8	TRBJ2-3	CASSQAGLLSTDTQYF	TGTGCCAGCAGCCAGGCGGGACTCCTTAGCACAGATACGCAGTATTTT
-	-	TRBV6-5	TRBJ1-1	CASSYSPVNTEAFF	TGTGCCAGCAGTTACTCGCCTGTGAACACTGAAGCTTTCTTT
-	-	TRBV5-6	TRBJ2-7	CASSLLGLALNEQYF	TGTGCCAGCAGCTTGTTAGGCCTAGCCCTCAACGAGCAGTACTTC
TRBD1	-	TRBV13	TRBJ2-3	CASSLVQGRFTDTQYF	TGTGCCAGCAGCTTAGTACAGGGGCGATTCACAGATACGCAGTATTTT
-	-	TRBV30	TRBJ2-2	CAWTLGAGELFF	TGTGCCTGGACCCTAGGGGCCGGGGAGCTGTTTTTT
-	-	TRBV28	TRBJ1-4	CASSLSGGREKLFF	TGTGCCAGCAGTTTATCCGGGGGACGTGAAAAACTGTTTTTT
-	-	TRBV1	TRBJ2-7	CTSSRDLAGVGYEQYF	TGCACCAGCAGTCGAGATCTAGCGGGGGTTGGCTACGAGCAGTACTTC